The clone carrying this TCR beta chain has just one count. Some clones are missing from TCRdb's copy, which holds only in-frame ones; the method was immunoSEQ multiplex PCR. The data contain around 80,000 clones, around 90% of them singletons. This specimen comes from a study of OX40 agonist ivuxolimab in advanced cancers. Study overall: The dose-escalation cohort was approximately 85% male, with a mean age of 60 years, ranging about 23 to 90.

Blood draws occurred at baseline, cycle 4 day 1, and cycle 7 day 1. V was pared by 5 bases and J by 4 bases, with 5 bases of the junction left unmatched. The CDR3 has 14 residues. The germline CDR1 and CDR2 sequences are SGHAT and FQDESV (reference sequence). The chain has TRBV11-1 and TRBJ2-1; the match to TRBD1 covers 7 bases. Specimen: CD4+ or CD8+ T cells sorted from blood, collected in a trial of the OX40 agonist ivuxolimab. This TCR derives from an adult with an advanced solid tumor such as melanoma, head and neck, liver or kidney cancer. In DNA, the CDR3 is TGTGCCAGCAGCCCCCCGGGACAGTACAATGAGCAGTTCTTC. Protein: CASSPPGQYNEQFF.